A single count supports the clone carrying this T cell receptor beta chain. This entry is derived from a study of blood T cell repertoires in COVID-19. Looking at the study overall: The study drew acute and convalescent COVID-19 samples from the United States, Italy and Spain. The cDNA or gDNA used as material had been derived from T cells, B-cell-depleted T cells, or PBMCs.

Germline V gene sequence: CDR1 SGHAT, CDR2 FQNNGV. The CDR3 extends over 15 amino acids. The junction had 10 bases not matched to a gene; V was cut back by 5 bases and J by 4 bases. Original analysis: It was from reference gene primer amplification that nucleated cell counts were estimated. TCRdb's table, derived via immunoSEQ multiplex PCR, lists solely in-frame clones and lacks some. V and J calls and clone size come straight from that table; D and trimming were deduced from the DNA. The repertoire includes fewer than 200,000 clones, about 87% of them detected once, and about 26% sits in the top ten.

Sequenced input: peripheral blood. The chain recombines TRBV11-2 with TRBJ1-2; 7 bases line up with TRBD1. The TCR was taken from a man in his 60s with acute or convalescent COVID-19. The CDR3 DNA follows: TGTGCCAGCAGCCCCTCCCCTGACAGGGTCTATGGCTACACCTTC. Translated, it gives CASSPSPDRVYGYTF.